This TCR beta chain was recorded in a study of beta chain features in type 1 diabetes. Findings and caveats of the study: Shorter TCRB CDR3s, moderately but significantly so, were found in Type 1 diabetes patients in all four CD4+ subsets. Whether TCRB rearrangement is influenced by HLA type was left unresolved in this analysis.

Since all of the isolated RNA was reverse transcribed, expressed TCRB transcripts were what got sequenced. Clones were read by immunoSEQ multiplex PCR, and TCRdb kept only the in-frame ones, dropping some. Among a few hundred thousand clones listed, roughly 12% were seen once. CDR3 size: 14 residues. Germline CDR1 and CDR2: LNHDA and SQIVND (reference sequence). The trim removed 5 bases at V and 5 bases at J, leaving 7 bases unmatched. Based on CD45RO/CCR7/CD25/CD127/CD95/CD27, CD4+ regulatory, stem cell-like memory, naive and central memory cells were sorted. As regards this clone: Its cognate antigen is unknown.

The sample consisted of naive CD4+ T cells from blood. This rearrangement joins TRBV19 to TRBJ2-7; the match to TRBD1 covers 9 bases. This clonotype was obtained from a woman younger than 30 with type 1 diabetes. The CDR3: CASSSRTGDHEQYF. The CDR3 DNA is TGTGCCAGTAGTTCCCGGACAGGGGACCACGAGCAGTACTTC.